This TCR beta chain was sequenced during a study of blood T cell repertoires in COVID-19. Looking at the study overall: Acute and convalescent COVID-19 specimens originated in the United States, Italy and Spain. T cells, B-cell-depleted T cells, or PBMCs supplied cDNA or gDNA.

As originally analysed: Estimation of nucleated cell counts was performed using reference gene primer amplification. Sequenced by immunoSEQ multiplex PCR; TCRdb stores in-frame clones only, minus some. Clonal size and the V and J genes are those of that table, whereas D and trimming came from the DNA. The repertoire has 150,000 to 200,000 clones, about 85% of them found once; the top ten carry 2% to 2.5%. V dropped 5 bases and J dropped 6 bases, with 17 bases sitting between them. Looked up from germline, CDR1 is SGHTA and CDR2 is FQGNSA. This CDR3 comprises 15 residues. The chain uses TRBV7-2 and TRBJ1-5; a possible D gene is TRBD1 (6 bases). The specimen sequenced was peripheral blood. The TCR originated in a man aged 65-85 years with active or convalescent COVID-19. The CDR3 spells CASSRTTGLVQPQHF. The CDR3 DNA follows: TGTGCCAGCAGCAGAACTACAGGGTTGGTTCAGCCCCAGCATTTT.